The next 28 T cell receptor beta chains were all read from a single sample in a study of T cells expressing NK-cell markers. TCRdb derives one entry per CDR3 protein from the 5' RACE reads, leaving out DNA. Its table lists over 350,000 distinct CDR3 sequences. Specimen: blood T cells: a sorted CD56 or NKG2C T cell subset, CD4+ or CD8+ T cells, or bulk PBMC T cells (not recorded which). All receptors derive from a woman between 50 and 59 years old in good health.

The chain employs TRBV14 and TRBJ2-2; absent DNA, TCRdb's TRBD2 call cannot be checked. Germline V gives CDR1 SGHDN, CDR2 FVKESK. CDR3 length: 19 amino acids. CDR3 protein: CASSQALLLREDYTGELFF.

The rearrangement links TRBV5-1 to TRBJ2-1; with no DNA, the TCRdb D assignment of TRBD1 cannot be verified. The CDR3 loop spans 16 amino acids. CDR1 SGHRS and CDR2 YFSETQ come from the germline V gene. The CDR3 sequence is CASSLEFGTAINEQFF.

The chain is built from TRBV20-1 and TRBJ1-1. The length of the CDR3 is 14 residues. Germline V lookup: CDR1 DFQATT, CDR2 SNEGSKA (reference sequence). This CDR3 is CSALPRHRNTEAFF.

V usage is TRBV21-1 and J usage is TRBJ1-2; TCRdb designates TRBD1, a call that cannot be tested without DNA. TRBV21-1 is a pseudogene locus. This CDR3 spans 13 amino acids. The CDR3 region is CASSKSGDYGYTF.

The chain couples TRBV20-1 to TRBJ2-3; TCRdb returns TRBD2, unconfirmable since there is no DNA. Germline-derived CDR1 and CDR2 are DFQATT and SNEGSKA (reference sequence). The CDR3 length is 15 residues. CDR3 in amino acids: CSARDTGRATDTQYF.

The rearrangement uses TRBV5-5 and TRBJ1-1. Germline V gives CDR1 SGHKS, CDR2 YYEKEE (reference sequence). This CDR3 has 12 residues. The CDR3 sequence is CASSSQPVRAFF.

The chain carries TRBV20-1 and TRBJ1-6; TCRdb designates TRBD1, a call that cannot be tested without DNA. The CDR3 sequence is 15 residues long. Germline lookup yields CDR1 DFQATT and CDR2 SNEGSKA (reference sequence). This CDR3 is CSAREERGDNSPLHF.

The chain links TRBV20-1 to TRBJ1-2; lacking DNA, the TRBD1 call made by TCRdb goes unchecked. The CDR3 consists of 14 residues. Germline V lookup: CDR1 DFQATT, CDR2 SNEGSKA (reference sequence). This chain's CDR3 is CSASGQGEAYGYTF.

The chain is built from TRBV4-1 and TRBJ1-2; TCRdb lists TRBD1, though no DNA is available to test this call. The CDR3 has 16 amino acids. CDR1 MGHRA and CDR2 YSYEKL come from the germline V gene. CDR3: CASSQDNEGVVYGYTF.

The chain is built from TRBV6-5 and TRBJ2-3; the TRBD1 assignment by TCRdb is unverifiable without DNA. CDR1 and CDR2 (germline): MNHEY, SVGAGI. The CDR3 has 17 residues. CDR3 protein: CASSYGTLTERTDTQYF.

This chain joins TRBV7-9 and TRBJ2-2; TCRdb picks TRBD1, but there is no DNA to check that call. Germline values: CDR1 SEHNR, CDR2 FQNEAQ (reference sequence). The CDR3 contains 14 residues. The CDR3 reads CASSLAALTGELFF.

V usage is TRBV5-1 and J usage is TRBJ2-5; TCRdb indicates TRBD1, and absent DNA this call remains unverified. Per the germline V gene, CDR1 is SGHRS and CDR2 is YFSETQ. The CDR3 runs to 17 residues. CDR3 sequence: CASSRDRGFSDQETQYF.

The rearrangement uses TRBV6-5 and TRBJ2-3; TCRdb outputs TRBD1, but without DNA this stays unchecked. This CDR3 spans 15 amino acids. The germline gives CDR1 MNHEY, CDR2 SVGAGI. The CDR3 loop is CASTPGLDRADTQYF.

The V gene is TRBV2, the J gene TRBJ1-6; the TRBD1 assignment by TCRdb is unverifiable without DNA. This CDR3 is 14 amino acids long. From germline, CDR1 is SNHLY and CDR2 FYNNEI. The CDR3 region is CASRGDSYNSPLHF.

The chain links TRBV4-2 to TRBJ2-2; TCRdb proposes TRBD1, but this gene call is untestable without DNA. The CDR3 has 18 amino acids. Germline-derived CDR1 and CDR2 are LGHNA and YNFKEQ. The CDR3 loop reads CASSQVVRGGANTGELFF.

V gene TRBV5-1 combines with J gene TRBJ1-4. Germline loops: CDR1 SGHRS, CDR2 YFSETQ. The CDR3 covers 12 residues. CDR3 protein: CASSLGQEKLFF.

This chain's CDR3 is CATSDYHTGELFF. The chain couples TRBV24-1 to TRBJ2-2. The CDR3 loop spans 13 amino acids. Germline-derived CDR1 and CDR2 are KGHDR and SFDVKD.

The chain joins TRBV7-9 to TRBJ2-1; the TCRdb call, TRBD1, lacks DNA for checking. Germline V CDR1 and CDR2: SEHNR, FQNEAQ (reference sequence). CDR3 size: 16 residues. The CDR3 is CASSPEGAVFRDEQFF.

The chain recombines TRBV2 with TRBJ2-6. This CDR3 spans 14 amino acids. CDR1 SNHLY and CDR2 FYNNEI come from the germline V gene. The CDR3 protein is CASRRLSGANVLTF.

The V call is TRBV7-8, the J call TRBJ2-1; the TCRdb D gene call, TRBD1, has no DNA to confirm it. Germline V lookup: CDR1 SGHVS, CDR2 FQNEAQ. This CDR3 has 14 amino acids. This chain's CDR3 is CASTPGRIGNEQFF.

The CDR3 loop reads CSVDTGGSYEQYF. This rearrangement joins TRBV29-1 to TRBJ2-7; TCRdb returns TRBD1, unconfirmable since there is no DNA. This CDR3 is built from 13 residues. The germline V gene has CDR1 SQVTM and CDR2 ANQGSEA.

The rearrangement joins TRBV29-1 to TRBJ2-7; TCRdb's assignment of TRBD2 cannot be checked, as there is no DNA. The V gene's germline CDR1 is SQVTM and CDR2 ANQGSEA. This CDR3 has 15 amino acids. The chain's CDR3 is CSVGGLAGRIREQYF.

The V call is TRBV7-2, the J call TRBJ2-3; TCRdb's assignment of TRBD2 cannot be checked, as there is no DNA. CDR1 and CDR2 (germline): SGHTA, FQGNSA. The CDR3 runs 15 residues. The CDR3 sequence: CASSARLVVPDTQYF.

This rearrangement joins TRBV5-1 to TRBJ2-7; TCRdb calls TRBD1, which cannot be checked without DNA. The CDR3 runs 15 residues. Germline lookup yields CDR1 SGHRS and CDR2 YFSETQ. The CDR3: CASSFRDSAGNEQYF. The whole variable domain, filled in from reference TRBV5-1 and TRBJ2-7, reads KAGVTQTPRYLIKTRGQQVTLSCSPISGHRSVSWYQQTPGQGLQFLFEYFSETQRNKGNFPGRFSGRQFSNSRSEMNVSTLELGDSALYLCASSFRDSAGNEQYFGPGTRLTVT.

V is TRBV20-1 and J is TRBJ2-1; the D gene TCRdb calls, TRBD1, cannot be checked with no DNA. In germline, CDR1 is DFQATT, CDR2 SNEGSKA (reference sequence). CDR3 length: 15 amino acids. The CDR3 loop is CSARDRQGGAGGGFF.

The V and J genes are TRBV10-3 and TRBJ2-3; TCRdb picks TRBD2, but there is no DNA to check that call. CDR1 is ENHRY and CDR2 is SYGVKD in the germline V gene. CDR3 length: 15 amino acids. The CDR3 loop reads CAITKGTSNTDTQYF.

The rearrangement uses TRBV5-6 and TRBJ2-7; the TCRdb call, TRBD2, lacks DNA for checking. The germline V gene has CDR1 SGHDT and CDR2 YYEEEE. The CDR3 contains 15 residues. Here the CDR3 reads CASSLIGASQNEQYF.

The chain joins TRBV20-1 to TRBJ2-3. This CDR3 comprises 14 residues. Germline V gene lookup returns CDR1 DFQATT and CDR2 SNEGSKA (reference sequence). The CDR3 spells CSANLGMGSDTQYF.